The 7 T cell receptor beta chains below all came from one sample that was sequenced in a study of long-term antiretroviral therapy in people with HIV. Researchers ran immunoSEQ v3.0 at survey level. The protocol was immunoSEQ multiplex PCR, while the TCRdb copy is restricted to in-frame clones and leaves out a portion. The sample yields 20,000 or so clones, under 90% seen once. The sequencing here drew on unsorted PBMCs, taken at the start of antiretroviral therapy, before treatment. These receptors were obtained from a woman aged 18 to 35 with HIV.

The CDR3 spells CASSLIPRGGTEAFF. CDR3 coding DNA: TGTGCCAGCAGTTTAATACCCAGGGGAGGGACTGAAGCTTTCTTT. The chain recombines TRBV27 with TRBJ1-1, with a weak D call TRBD1 (6 bases). The CDR3 is 15 amino acids. Germline values: CDR1 MNHEY, CDR2 SMNVEV (reference sequence). Trimming removed 2 bases from V and 5 bases from J, with 15 bases in between.

As for this clone: One junction end does not reproduce the germline sequence, and a read error may be involved. The chain recombines TRBV6-6 with TRBJ2-7; 8 bases align to TRBD1. CDR1 MNHNY and CDR2 SVGAGI come from the germline V gene (reference sequence). The CDR3 is made up of 12 amino acids. The CDR3 spells CASSLFQGAGDF. CDR3 in DNA: TGTGCCAGCAGTTTATTCCAGGGGGCTGGGGACTTC.

This clone was seen only once. V usage is TRBV7-8 and J usage is TRBJ1-5; D ambiguous. The CDR3 extends over 15 amino acids. Germline loops: CDR1 SGHVS, CDR2 FQNEAQ. Trimming pared 2 bases from V and 5 bases from J, leaving 13 bases between. The CDR3 is CASSLYYQEDQPQHF. Written as DNA, the CDR3 is TGTGCCAGCAGCTTATATTACCAGGAGGATCAGCCCCAGCATTTT.

The chain employs TRBV25-1 and TRBJ1-2, with D possibly matching TRBD1 (5 bases). V shed 2 bases and J shed 1 base, with 11 bases lying between them. The CDR3 runs to 15 residues. Germline lookup yields CDR1 MGHDK and CDR2 SYGVNS. DNA for the CDR3: TGTGCCAGCAGTGAAAGTGGGAGGGGTAACTATGGCTACACCTTC. Its translation is CASSESGRGNYGYTF.

CDR3 coding DNA: TGCGCCAGCAGCTTGACAGGACTCCAAGAGACCCAGTACTTC. This codes for CASSLTGLQETQYF. The chain combines TRBV5-1 with TRBJ2-5, with D possibly called TRBD1 or TRBD2 (5 bases each). The germline V and J ends were trimmed by 1 base and 1 base, with 8 bases remaining between them. CDR3 size: 14 residues. Germline V gene sequence: CDR1 SGHRS, CDR2 YFSETQ.

The rearrangement joins TRBV27 to TRBJ2-7, with D perhaps given as TRBD1 or TRBD2 (5 bases each). Per the germline V gene, CDR1 is MNHEY and CDR2 is SMNVEV (reference sequence). V lost 2 bases, J lost 7 bases, and 15 bases lay in between. The CDR3 is 14 amino acids. CDR3: CASSLGGSPGEQYF. The CDR3 DNA is TGTGCCAGCAGTTTAGGGGGATCGCCGGGAGAGCAGTACTTC.

The CDR3 here is CASHDGLLMNTEAFF. CDR3 sequence (DNA): TGTGCCAGCCATGACGGACTCCTGATGAACACTGAAGCTTTCTTT. The genes are TRBV2 and TRBJ1-1; D remains unclear. CDR1 SNHLY and CDR2 FYNNEI come from the germline V gene. Deletions cut 8 bases from V and 0 bases from J, with 16 bases between. CDR3 length equals 15 residues.